One sample yielded the 24 T cell receptor beta chains listed below, sequenced in a study of graft-versus-host responses after intestinal transplantation. No antigen has been identified for these receptors. Sequencing used immunoSEQ multiplex PCR; TCRdb keeps in-frame clones, though not all of them. The sample consists of around 97,000 clones, approximately 93% of them appearing once. The starting material was unstimulated CD8+ T cells sorted from spleen or lymph node cells, obtained before intestinal transplant. These receptors were obtained from a human donor who received an intestinal transplant.

The chain links TRBV2 to TRBJ1-6; possibly TRBD1 for D (5 bases). Per germline, CDR1 SNHLY and CDR2 FYNNEI. V lost 3 bases to trimming and J lost 8 bases, with 5 bases between them. The CDR3 is made up of 12 amino acids. CDR3 amino acids: CASSEGDSPLHF. The CDR3 region has the DNA TGTGCCAGCAGTGAGGGGGATTCACCCCTCCACTTT. The full variable domain, completed using reference TRBV2 and TRBJ1-6, is EPEVTQTPSHQVTQMGQEVILRCVPISNHLYFYWYRQILGQKVEFLVSFYNNEISEKSEIFDDQFSVERPDGSNFTLKIRSTKLEDSAMYFCASSEGDSPLHFGNGTRLTVT.

The J gene is TRBJ2-7, the V gene TRBV27; no firm D call. The germline V gene has CDR1 MNHEY and CDR2 SMNVEV (reference sequence). This CDR3 contains 12 residues. V lost 6 bases and J lost 1, with 7 bases in between. CDR3 sequence reads: CASSPPSYEQYF. The CDR3 DNA is TGTGCCAGCAGCCCCCCGTCCTACGAGCAGTACTTC.

The chain combines TRBV7-9 with TRBJ1-4; D is uncertain. Germline V gene lookup returns CDR1 SEHNR and CDR2 FQNEAQ (reference sequence). CDR3 length equals 12 residues. The CDR3 spells CATGSLNEKLFF. CDR3 DNA: TGTGCTACGGGCAGTCTTAATGAAAAACTGTTTTTT.

V is TRBV6-6 and J is TRBJ2-7; D remains unclear. There are 14 residues in the CDR3. V gave up 6 bases and J gave up 2 bases, with 14 bases separating them. Germline V gene sequence: CDR1 MNHNY, CDR2 SVGAGI (reference sequence). The CDR3 sequence is CASSPKAYAYEQYF. The CDR3, as DNA: TGTGCCAGCAGCCCGAAGGCCTACGCCTACGAGCAGTACTTC.

CDR3 in amino acids: CASSPDPGPPGTEAFF. The CDR3 DNA reads as TGTGCCAGCAGCCCCGACCCGGGCCCCCCGGGGACTGAAGCTTTCTTT. The chain carries TRBV11-2 and TRBJ1-1; the D is unclear. Germline V gives CDR1 SGHAT, CDR2 FQNNGV. The ends were cut back, 5 bases at V and 5 bases at J, with 21 bases in the middle. This CDR3 has 16 residues.

This clone was counted once. This chain links TRBV28 with TRBJ1-2, with TRBD1 matching 12 bases. CDR1 is MDHEN and CDR2 is SYDVKM in the germline V gene. Trimming removed 8 bases from V and 4 bases from J; junction bases left unmatched: 8. The CDR3 extends over 15 amino acids. The CDR3 reads CASLATGQGAYGYTF. The CDR3 DNA follows: TGTGCCAGCCTTGCCACGGGACAGGGGGCCTATGGCTACACCTTC.

The chain joins TRBV2 to TRBJ2-3, with TRBD2 matching 9 bases. Unmatched junction bases numbered 11, after V lost 7 bases and J lost 3 bases. The germline V gene encodes CDR1 SNHLY and CDR2 FYNNEI. The CDR3 has 16 residues. Written as DNA, the CDR3 is TGTGCCAGCATGGGAAGGGGACTAGCATTAACAGATACGCAGTATTTT. This encodes CASMGRGLALTDTQYF.

The chain recombines TRBV6-5 with TRBJ2-5; no definite D call. Trimming cost V 2 bases and J 5 bases, with 9 bases left between them. There are 13 residues in the CDR3. Germline CDR1 is MNHEY and CDR2 is SVGAGI. The CDR3 sequence is CASSYGWGETQYF. CDR3 in DNA: TGTGCCAGCAGTTACGGGTGGGGTGAGACCCAGTACTTC.

The rearrangement joins TRBV7-9 to TRBJ1-1; 7 bases agree with TRBD1. The CDR3 is made up of 14 amino acids. After removal of 1 base from V and 4 bases from J, the junction contained 3 bases not matched to a gene. Germline values: CDR1 SEHNR, CDR2 FQNEAQ (reference sequence). The CDR3: CASSLGSGGTEAFF. CDR3 bases: TGTGCCAGCAGCTTAGGGTCAGGGGGCACTGAAGCTTTCTTT.

The V call is TRBV19, the J call TRBJ1-3; no clear D. This CDR3 comprises 14 residues. Looked up from germline, CDR1 is LNHDA and CDR2 is SQIVND (reference sequence). Trimming removed 1 base from V and 3 bases from J, with 7 bases in between. This CDR3 is CASSIVRFGNTIYF. CDR3 nucleotides: TGTGCCAGTAGTATAGTACGTTTTGGAAACACCATATATTTT. The variable domain in full, with the rest retrieved from reference TRBV19 and TRBJ1-3, is DGGITQSPKYLFRKEGQNVTLSCEQNLNHDAMYWYRQDPGQGLRLIYYSQIVNDFQKGDIAEGYSVSREKKESFPLTVTSAQKNPTAFYLCASSIVRFGNTIYFGEGSWLTVV.

The CDR3 loop is CASSRWPNTEAFF. Here the CDR3 DNA reads TGTGCCAGTAGTCGGTGGCCGAACACTGAAGCTTTCTTT. This chain links TRBV19 with TRBJ1-1; D remains unclear. The germline V gene encodes CDR1 LNHDA and CDR2 SQIVND (reference sequence). V was trimmed by 5 bases and J by 1 base, leaving 8 bases between them. The CDR3 spans 13 residues. Using reference TRBV19 and TRBJ1-1 for the parts outside the CDR3, the full variable domain is DGGITQSPKYLFRKEGQNVTLSCEQNLNHDAMYWYRQDPGQGLRLIYYSQIVNDFQKGDIAEGYSVSREKKESFPLTVTSAQKNPTAFYLCASSRWPNTEAFFGQGTRLTVV.

The genes are TRBV2 and TRBJ2-5, with D maybe TRBD2 (7 bases). The last part of the DNA fits TRBJ2-7 better; the J call may be wrong. Per the germline V gene, CDR1 is SNHLY and CDR2 is FYNNEI. The CDR3 spans 17 residues. CDR3 region: CASSEGSLAGAPYEQYF. In DNA form, the CDR3 reads TGTGCCAGCAGTGAAGGGTCACTGGCGGGGGCCCCCTACGAGCAGTACTTC.

The chain links TRBV6-1 to TRBJ1-6; the D gene is possibly TRBD1 (6 bases). The V gene lost 3 bases and the J gene lost 9 bases, with 18 bases spanning the gap. The germline V gene encodes CDR1 MNHNS and CDR2 SASEGT. This CDR3 contains 16 residues. The CDR3 DNA sequence: TGTGCCAGCAGTGATTCGGCCGGCGGGGGCCGTTCACCCCTCCACTTT. This translates into CASSDSAGGGRSPLHF.

V gene TRBV27 combines with J gene TRBJ1-1, with D possibly being TRBD1 (5 bases). Trimming cost V 0 bases and J 2 bases, with 10 bases left between them. Looked up from germline, CDR1 is MNHEY and CDR2 is SMNVEV (reference sequence). This CDR3 region has 15 residues. CDR3 sequence (DNA): TGTGCCAGCAGTTTATCTGTGGGGGGTAACACTGAAGCTTTCTTT. It codes for CASSLSVGGNTEAFF.

This clone was seen a few times. The chain has TRBV19 and TRBJ1-1; no reliable D call. The CDR3 length is 12 residues. Trimming removed 1 base from V and 4 bases from J, with 4 bases in between. CDR1 is LNHDA, CDR2 SQIVND, per germline (reference sequence). As DNA, the CDR3 is TGTGCCAGTAGTATAGGTCCCACTGAAGCTTTCTTT. This encodes CASSIGPTEAFF.

The chain couples TRBV13 to TRBJ2-3, with D unclear. Trimming took 3 bases from V and 0 from J, leaving 7 bases between them. CDR3 length: 14 amino acids. From germline, CDR1 is PRHDT and CDR2 FYEKMQ (reference sequence). CDR3 protein: CASSLGFSTDTQYF. CDR3 sequence (DNA): TGTGCCAGCAGCTTGGGGTTTAGCACAGATACGCAGTATTTT.

This sequence joins TRBV2 and TRBJ2-2, with unresolved D. Trimming cost V 3 bases and J 0 bases, with 8 bases left between them. The CDR3 consists of 15 residues. Germline V CDR1 and CDR2: SNHLY, FYNNEI. CDR3: CASSEPGSNTGELFF. DNA of the CDR3: TGTGCCAGCAGTGAGCCGGGTTCGAACACCGGGGAGCTGTTTTTT.

A single count supports this clone. The chain has TRBV2 and TRBJ2-7; unclear D gene. The CDR3 is 15 residues long. Germline V gene sequence: CDR1 SNHLY, CDR2 FYNNEI. Trimming shortened V by 3 bases and J by 7 bases, and 19 bases separated the two germline ends. The chain's CDR3 is CASSEVIGPSREQYF. The DNA for the CDR3 is TGTGCCAGCAGTGAGGTTATAGGTCCCTCGAGAGAGCAGTACTTC.

The rearrangement uses TRBV29-1 and TRBJ1-1, with a weak D call TRBD1 (5 bases). The germline V gene has CDR1 SQVTM and CDR2 ANQGSEA. V shed 6 bases and J shed 0 bases, with 11 bases lying between them. This CDR3 region has 13 residues. In nucleotides, the CDR3 is TGCAGCGTAGAGGGGTGGATGAACACTGAAGCTTTCTTT. Translation gives CSVEGWMNTEAFF.

This clone was seen once. The V call is TRBV7-9, the J call TRBJ1-1; D ambiguous. Germline lookup yields CDR1 SEHNR and CDR2 FQNEAQ (reference sequence). CDR3 length: 14 residues. V was pared by 0 bases and J by 1 base, with 6 bases between. The CDR3 reads CASSLAQTNTEAFF. The CDR3 DNA follows: TGTGCCAGCAGCTTAGCACAGACGAACACTGAAGCTTTCTTT.

This clone showed up just once. CDR3 coding DNA: TGTGCCAGCAGCTTCTCAGCGGGGGGAGATACGCAGTATTTT. The encoded protein is CASSFSAGGDTQYF. The chain couples TRBV11-2 to TRBJ2-3; TRBD2 matches 9 bases. This CDR3 comprises 14 residues. Germline trimming cut 3 bases from V and 5 bases from J; bases unmatched to any gene: 3. In germline, CDR1 is SGHAT, CDR2 FQNNGV.

The V gene is TRBV9, the J gene TRBJ2-7; TRBD1 might be the D (6 bases). This CDR3 has 15 amino acids. V was trimmed by 2 bases and J by 0 bases, leaving 12 bases between them. Germline V gene data show CDR1 as SGDLS and CDR2 as YYNGEE. Here the CDR3 DNA reads TGTGCCAGCAGCGTGGGGGCGGCCTACTCCTACGAGCAGTACTTC. It codes for CASSVGAAYSYEQYF.

The V call is TRBV5-6, the J call TRBJ1-1; D gene uncertain. V gave up 1 base and J gave up 5 bases, with 9 bases separating them. The CDR3 has 13 residues. The germline gives CDR1 SGHDT, CDR2 YYEEEE. The CDR3 loop reads CASSLSPDTEAFF. The CDR3 region has the DNA TGTGCCAGCAGCTTGTCCCCGGATACTGAAGCTTTCTTT.

The V call is TRBV6-4, the J call TRBJ1-6; D unresolved. This CDR3 has 14 residues. The V end was cut by 3 bases, the J end by 8 bases, with 11 bases between. In germline, CDR1 is MRHNA, CDR2 SNTAGT. The CDR3 loop is CASSETDGDSPLHF. The CDR3, as DNA: TGTGCCAGCAGTGAAACCGACGGGGATTCACCCCTCCACTTT.